Below, 25 T cell receptor beta chains from the same sample are listed, as sequenced in a study of T cell responses to AZD1222 COVID-19 vaccine. Data came from immunoSEQ multiplex PCR; TCRdb stores just in-frame clones and leaves some out. The sample includes over 130,000 clones, about 92% of them seen just once. Sequences were derived from peripheral blood, sampled 28 days after the second AZD1222 dose. The source is an adult who received the AZD1222 COVID-19 vaccine.

The rearrangement links TRBV5-1 to TRBJ2-7; D is possibly TRBD2 (6 bases). Trimming took off 0 bases at V and 3 bases at J, with 13 bases between the two ends. Germline V gene data show CDR1 as SGHRS and CDR2 as YFSETQ. The CDR3 spans 15 residues. The CDR3 nucleotides are TGCGCCAGCAGCTTGGGGGGTGCCGGGAGCTACGAGCAGTACTTC. Encoded protein: CASSLGGAGSYEQYF. The full variable domain, in which reference TRBV5-1 and TRBJ2-7 provide the parts outside the CDR3, is KAGVTQTPRYLIKTRGQQVTLSCSPISGHRSVSWYQQTPGQGLQFLFEYFSETQRNKGNFPGRFSGRQFSNSRSEMNVSTLELGDSALYLCASSLGGAGSYEQYFGPGTRLTVT.

This sequence joins TRBV24-1 and TRBJ2-3, with 8 bases fitting TRBD1. CDR1 KGHDR and CDR2 SFDVKD come from the germline V gene. After removal of 3 bases from V and 3 bases from J, the junction contained 4 bases not matched to a gene. This CDR3 is 15 amino acids long. The CDR3 nucleotides read TGTGCCACCAGTGATCGGACAGGGAGGACAGATACGCAGTATTTT. Protein product: CATSDRTGRTDTQYF.

The rearrangement joins TRBV7-8 to TRBJ2-1; D unresolved. In germline, CDR1 is SGHVS, CDR2 FQNEAQ. CDR3 length: 14 residues. V gave up 1 base and J gave up 3 bases, with 7 bases separating them. Here the CDR3 reads CASSLGPDYNEQFF. As DNA, the CDR3 is TGTGCCAGCAGCTTAGGTCCTGACTACAATGAGCAGTTCTTC.

This chain connects TRBV6-6 to TRBJ2-5; 10 bases are shared with TRBD1. Germline CDR1 MNHNY, CDR2 SVGAGI (reference sequence). The CDR3 has 15 amino acids. J was trimmed by 2 bases and V by 6 bases; bases with no gene match: 6. CDR3 residues: CASRRQGARQETQYF. The CDR3 DNA reads TGTGCCAGCAGGAGACAGGGGGCGCGTCAAGAGACCCAGTACTTC.

The CDR3 region has the DNA TGTGCCAGCAGAGGATGGGGTGGCACAGATACGCAGTATTTT. As protein: CASRGWGGTDTQYF. The V and J genes are TRBV28 and TRBJ2-3; D unresolved. The CDR3 totals 14 residues. The V end was cut by 6 bases, the J end by 1 base, with 11 bases between. Germline V lookup: CDR1 MDHEN, CDR2 SYDVKM. The complete variable domain, with remaining parts taken from reference TRBV28 and TRBJ2-3, reads DVKVTQSSRYLVKRTGEKVFLECVQDMDHENMFWYRQDPGLGLRLIYFSYDVKMKEKGDIPEGYSVSREKKERFSLILESASTNQTSMYLCASRGWGGTDTQYFGPGTRLTVL.

The chain joins TRBV28 to TRBJ2-7, with TRBD1 matching 10 bases. The trim removed 6 bases at V and 5 bases at J, leaving 1 base unmatched. Germline CDR1 MDHEN, CDR2 SYDVKM. This CDR3 is built from 12 residues. DNA for the CDR3: TGTGCCAGCAGAGGGACAGGGGACGAGCAGTACTTC. Its protein product is CASRGTGDEQYF.

This chain connects TRBV7-2 to TRBJ2-7, with 8 bases that match TRBD2. V was clipped by 4 bases and J by 2 bases; unmatched bases: 13. This CDR3 region has 17 residues. Germline V lookup: CDR1 SGHTA, CDR2 FQGNSA. The CDR3 loop is CASSWAPSAGAPYEQYF. The DNA of the CDR3 is TGTGCCAGCAGCTGGGCCCCTTCAGCGGGAGCCCCCTACGAGCAGTACTTC.

This clone has only one observation. The CDR3 loop is CASSIPHTTQGGHSGNTIYF. The CDR3 region has the DNA TGTGCCAGCAGCATCCCCCACACGACGCAGGGTGGGCACTCTGGAAACACCATATATTTT. V gene TRBV21-1 combines with J gene TRBJ1-3; no check of the table's D call, TRBD1, against the DNA was made. TRBV21-1 corresponds to a pseudogene. This CDR3 region has 20 residues.

J is TRBJ1-1 and V is TRBV5-1; a possible D gene is TRBD1 (5 bases). The V end was cut by 4 bases, the J end by 1 base, with 11 bases between. Germline V gene sequence: CDR1 SGHRS, CDR2 YFSETQ. The CDR3 has 14 residues. CDR3 protein: CASSGGTSNTEAFF. In nucleotides, the CDR3 is TGCGCCAGCAGCGGCGGGACGTCGAACACTGAAGCTTTCTTT.

The chain employs TRBV29-1 and TRBJ2-3; tentative D call: TRBD2 (7 bases). Trimming stripped 5 bases from V and 4 bases from J, with 19 bases between. The CDR3 covers 15 residues. CDR1 SQVTM and CDR2 ANQGSEA come from the germline V gene. Written as DNA, the CDR3 is TGCAGCGTTCCCAGGAGGGGGGGCGTCGCAGATACGCAGTATTTT. Translating gives CSVPRRGGVADTQYF.

The genes are TRBV10-3 and TRBJ1-5; perhaps TRBD1 as D (6 bases). The length of the CDR3 is 13 residues. V lost 11 bases and J lost 0, with 11 bases in between. Germline V gene lookup returns CDR1 ENHRY and CDR2 SYGVKD. The CDR3 nucleotides read TGTGCCTCGAAGGGGGATAGCAATCAGCCCCAGCATTTT. Translation: CASKGDSNQPQHF.

The DNA of the CDR3 is TGTGCCAGCAGCTTCACCGTCCAAGAGACCCAGTACTTC. Translation: CASSFTVQETQYF. The gene calls are TRBV7-2 and TRBJ2-5; D is ambiguous. Between the trimmed V and J ends, which lost 3 bases and 1 base, there was a span of 6 bases. Germline V gene lookup returns CDR1 SGHTA and CDR2 FQGNSA. The CDR3 totals 13 residues.

The chain links TRBV28 to TRBJ2-3; 7 bases agree with TRBD1. J gave up 0 bases and V 6 bases, and 9 bases lay outside the gene matches. The germline V gene encodes CDR1 MDHEN and CDR2 SYDVKM. This CDR3 contains 16 residues. CDR3: CASRQTGRSSTDTQYF. The CDR3 DNA reads TGTGCCAGCAGACAGACAGGGCGTTCAAGCACAGATACGCAGTATTTT.

This sequence joins TRBV4-3 and TRBJ2-7; D uncertain. The CDR3 covers 15 residues. Germline V gives CDR1 LGHNA, CDR2 YSLEER. Between the trimmed V and J ends, which lost 4 bases and 0 bases, there was a span of 13 bases. CDR3 nucleotide sequence: TGCGCCAGCAGCCCTTACTCCAAGAGCTCCTACGAGCAGTACTTC. Protein product: CASSPYSKSSYEQYF.

The V gene is TRBV7-2, the J gene TRBJ2-1, with 10 bases aligning to TRBD2. Germline V gene lookup returns CDR1 SGHTA and CDR2 FQGNSA. Trimming took 5 bases from V and 8 from J; bases not matched to a gene: 15. CDR3 length: 17 residues. CDR3 in amino acids: CASSRVRASGRGYEQFF. As DNA, the CDR3 is TGTGCCAGCAGCCGGGTGAGGGCGAGCGGGAGGGGGTATGAGCAGTTCTTC.

This chain links TRBV6-6 with TRBJ2-3, with TRBD1 as a possible D gene (7 bases). CDR3 length: 14 amino acids. Germline CDR1 is MNHNY and CDR2 is SVGAGI (reference sequence). Deletions cut 6 bases from V and 2 bases from J, with 12 bases between. The CDR3 nucleotides read TGTGCCAGCAGACAGGGGCGGGACACAGATACGCAGTATTTT. Translating gives CASRQGRDTDTQYF.

The J gene is TRBJ2-1, the V gene TRBV7-9, with D perhaps TRBD2 (6 bases). Germline-derived CDR1 and CDR2 are SEHNR and FQNEAQ (reference sequence). Trimming took 8 bases from V and 2 from J, leaving 16 bases between them. CDR3 length: 15 amino acids. CDR3 sequence reads: CASSTETSPYNEQFF. The CDR3 region has the DNA TGTGCCAGCTCGACCGAAACTAGCCCCTACAATGAGCAGTTCTTC.

J is TRBJ1-5 and V is TRBV19, with D possibly matching TRBD1 (5 bases). This CDR3 comprises 16 residues. Germline V gene data show CDR1 as LNHDA and CDR2 as SQIVND (reference sequence). Trimming pared 1 base from V and 2 bases from J, leaving 12 bases between. In DNA form, the CDR3 reads TGTGCCAGTAGTATAGTCGGGGGAGACGGCAATCAGCCCCAGCATTTT. Amino acids: CASSIVGGDGNQPQHF.

The rearrangement links TRBV6-8 to TRBJ2-4; either TRBD1 or TRBD2 may supply D (5 bases each). Germline V gene data show CDR1 as MNHGY and CDR2 as SAAAGT. The CDR3 extends over 16 amino acids. Trimming took off 5 bases at V and 0 bases at J, with 14 bases between the two ends. CDR3 bases: TGTGCCAGCAGTACCGGGACCCACTTAGCCAAAAACATTCAGTACTTC. Its protein is CASSTGTHLAKNIQYF.

This rearrangement joins TRBV10-3 to TRBJ2-1; 9 nucleotides agree with TRBD2. Germline V gene sequence: CDR1 ENHRY, CDR2 SYGVKD. Unmatched junction bases numbered 7, after V lost 10 bases and J lost 3 bases. This CDR3 contains 14 residues. CDR3 residues: CATGAGGHYNEQFF. CDR3 coding DNA: TGTGCCACGGGAGCGGGAGGCCACTACAATGAGCAGTTCTTC.

V is TRBV19 and J is TRBJ1-5, with a tentative D call TRBD1 (5 bases). V gave up 5 bases and J gave up 9 bases, with 20 bases separating them. This CDR3 spans 15 amino acids. CDR1 LNHDA and CDR2 SQIVND come from the germline V gene (reference sequence). For the CDR3, the DNA is TGTGCCAGTAGTTCGGGACCGGGTGACGGGAGGCCCCAGCATTTT. Translation: CASSSGPGDGRPQHF.

The chain has TRBV19 and TRBJ1-1, with unresolved D. This CDR3 has 15 residues. Germline V lookup: CDR1 LNHDA, CDR2 SQIVND (reference sequence). The V and J ends lost 5 bases and 0 bases respectively, with 13 bases between them. The CDR3 is CASSSPPAVNTEAFF. CDR3 nucleotides: TGTGCCAGTAGTTCCCCCCCGGCAGTGAACACTGAAGCTTTCTTT.

The chain links TRBV2 to TRBJ1-3; tentative D call: TRBD1 (5 bases). Germline V CDR1 and CDR2: SNHLY, FYNNEI. The CDR3 loop spans 15 amino acids. Trimming left V 2 bases short and J 1 base short, with 9 bases between. This chain's CDR3 is CASSERGRSGNTIYF. Here the CDR3 DNA reads TGTGCCAGCAGTGAAAGGGGAAGATCTGGAAACACCATATATTTT.

The chain's CDR3 is CASSERTGIWTEAFF. DNA of the CDR3: TGTGCCAGCAGTGAGAGGACGGGAATTTGGACTGAAGCTTTCTTT. J is TRBJ1-1 and V is TRBV27; D gene unclear. The CDR3 runs 15 residues. V was shortened by 5 bases and J by 5 bases, with 18 bases between the two germline ends. Germline V gives CDR1 MNHEY, CDR2 SMNVEV (reference sequence).

The rearrangement uses TRBV11-2 and TRBJ2-7, with 9 bases matching TRBD1. The germline V gene encodes CDR1 SGHAT and CDR2 FQNNGV. V lost 2 bases and J lost 2; bases outside the gene matches: 4. This CDR3 is 15 amino acids long. The chain's CDR3 is CASSLNRGRPYEQYF. DNA for the CDR3: TGTGCCAGCAGCTTAAACAGGGGGCGACCCTACGAGCAGTACTTC. Using reference TRBV11-2 and TRBJ2-7 for the parts outside the CDR3, the full variable domain is EAGVAQSPRYKIIEKRQSVAFWCNPISGHATLYWYQQILGQGPKLLIQFQNNGVVDDSQLPKDRFSAERLKGVDSTLKIQPAKLEDSAVYLCASSLNRGRPYEQYFGPGTRLTVT.